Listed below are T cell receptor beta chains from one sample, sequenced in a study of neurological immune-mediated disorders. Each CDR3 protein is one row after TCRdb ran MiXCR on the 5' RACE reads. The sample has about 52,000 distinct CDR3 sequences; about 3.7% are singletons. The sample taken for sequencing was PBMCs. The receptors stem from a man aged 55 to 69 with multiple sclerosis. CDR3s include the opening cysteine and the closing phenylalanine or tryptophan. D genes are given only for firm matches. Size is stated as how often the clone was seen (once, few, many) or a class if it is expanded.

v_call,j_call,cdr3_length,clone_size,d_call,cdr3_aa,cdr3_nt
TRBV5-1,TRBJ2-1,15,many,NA,CASSVGGGLYNEQFF,TGCGCCAGCAGCGTGGGGGGGGGCCTCTACAATGAGCAGTTCTTC
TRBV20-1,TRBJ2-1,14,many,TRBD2,CSAPSGRAHNEQFF,TGCAGTGCTCCTAGCGGGAGGGCGCACAATGAGCAGTTCTTC
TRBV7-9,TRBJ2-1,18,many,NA,CASSRGGDHSDRDNEQFF,TGTGCCAGCAGCCGAGGGGGGGACCATAGCGACAGAGACAATGAGCAGTTCTTC
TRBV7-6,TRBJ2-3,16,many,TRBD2,CASSPLAGGYTDTQYF,TGTGCCAGCAGCCCGCTAGCGGGGGGGTACACAGATACGCAGTATTTT
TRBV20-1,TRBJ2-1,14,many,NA,CSARFPGVGNEQFF,TGCAGTGCTAGGTTTCCGGGAGTAGGCAATGAGCAGTTCTTC
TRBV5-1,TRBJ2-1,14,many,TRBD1,CASSPGGLYNEQFF,TGCGCCAGCAGTCCAGGGGGTTTATACAATGAGCAGTTCTTC
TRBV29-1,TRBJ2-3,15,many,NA,CSVPPGVGATDTQYF,TGCAGCGTCCCCCCTGGGGTGGGGGCCACAGATACGCAGTATTTT
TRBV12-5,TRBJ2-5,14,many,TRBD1,CASGPGTAQETQYF,TGTGCTAGTGGTCCGGGGACAGCTCAAGAGACCCAGTACTTC
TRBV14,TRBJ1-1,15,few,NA,CASSQWSARNTEAFF,TGTGCCAGCAGCCAATGGTCGGCTCGCAACACTGAAGCTTTCTTT
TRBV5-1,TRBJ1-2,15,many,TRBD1,CASSQGDRGTYGYTF,TGCGCCAGCAGCCAAGGGGACAGGGGCACCTATGGCTACACCTTC
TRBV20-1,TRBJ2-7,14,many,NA,CSALRNMGPYEQYF,TGCAGTGCTCTCCGCAATATGGGACCTTACGAGCAGTACTTC
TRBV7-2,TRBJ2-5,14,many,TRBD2,CASSLTSGGETQYF,TGTGCCAGCAGCCTGACTAGCGGGGGAGAGACCCAGTACTTC
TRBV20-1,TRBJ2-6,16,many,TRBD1,CSAIGQGASGANVLTF,TGCAGTGCTATAGGACAGGGGGCCTCTGGGGCCAACGTCCTGACTTTC
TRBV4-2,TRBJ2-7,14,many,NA,CASSQAEGTYEQYF,TGTGCCAGCAGCCAAGCGGAGGGAACCTACGAGCAGTACTTC
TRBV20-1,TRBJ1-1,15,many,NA,CSAREFLARNTEAFF,TGCAGTGCTAGAGAATTTCTAGCCAGGAACACTGAAGCTTTCTTT
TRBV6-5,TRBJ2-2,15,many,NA,CASSSQGIPTGELFF,TGTGCCAGCAGCTCCCAGGGAATCCCCACCGGGGAGCTGTTTTTT
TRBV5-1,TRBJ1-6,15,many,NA,CASSLAAKSDSPLHF,TGCGCCAGCAGCTTGGCCGCGAAGTCGGATTCACCCCTCCACTTT
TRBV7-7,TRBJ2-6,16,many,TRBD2,CASSLGTSVGANVLTF,TGTGCCAGCAGCTTGGGGACTAGCGTTGGGGCCAACGTCCTGACTTTC